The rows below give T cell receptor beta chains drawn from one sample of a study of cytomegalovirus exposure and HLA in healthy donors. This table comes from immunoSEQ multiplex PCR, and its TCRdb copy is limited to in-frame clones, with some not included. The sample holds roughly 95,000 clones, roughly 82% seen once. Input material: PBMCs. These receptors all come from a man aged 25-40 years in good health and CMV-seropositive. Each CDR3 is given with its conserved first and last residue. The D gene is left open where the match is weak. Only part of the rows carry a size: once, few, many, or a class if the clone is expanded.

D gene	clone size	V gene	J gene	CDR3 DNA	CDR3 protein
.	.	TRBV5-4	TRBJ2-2	TGTGCCAGCAGCTTGTCGCGTTCGAACACCGGGGAGCTGTTTTTT	CASSLSRSNTGELFF
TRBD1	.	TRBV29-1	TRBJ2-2	TGCAGCGTGGCCGACAGGGGGGGTAGCACCGGGGAGCTGTTTTTT	CSVADRGGSTGELFF
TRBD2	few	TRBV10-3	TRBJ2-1	TGTGCCATCAGTGGCCCCTCGCTTAGCGGGAGGGCCTCTTGGGGTAATGAGCAGTTCTTC	CAISGPSLSGRASWGNEQFF
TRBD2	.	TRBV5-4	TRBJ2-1	TGTGCCAGCAGCTTGGGACTAGCGAGAAATGAGCAGTTCTTC	CASSLGLARNEQFF
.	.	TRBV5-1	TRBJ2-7	TGCGCCAGCAGCTTGGATTTGACGGGGATCGACGAGCAGTACTTC	CASSLDLTGIDEQYF
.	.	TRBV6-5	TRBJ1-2	TGTGCCAGCAGTTCCCAGGGAGGGGTGACCCCAGGCGGCTACACCTTC	CASSSQGGVTPGGYTF
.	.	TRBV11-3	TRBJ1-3	TGTGCCAGCAGCCCGGGGCAGGGGCCTGGAAACACCATATATTTT	CASSPGQGPGNTIYF
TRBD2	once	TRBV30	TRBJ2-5	TGTGCCTGGAGTGCCGGTGGGAGCGGGGCCCAAGAGACCCAGTACTTC	CAWSAGGSGAQETQYF
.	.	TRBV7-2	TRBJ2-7	TGTGCCAGCAGCTTTAGTGTTAGGGGGAGGGCCCAATTATACGAGCAGTACTTC	CASSFSVRGRAQLYEQYF
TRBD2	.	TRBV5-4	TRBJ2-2	TGTGCCAGCAGCTTAAGCGGGGCCGGGGAGCTGTTTTTT	CASSLSGAGELFF
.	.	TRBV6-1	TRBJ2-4	TGTGCCAGCGGACCGGGACACTCATCCAAAAACATTCAGTACTTC	CASGPGHSSKNIQYF
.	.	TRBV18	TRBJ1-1	TGTGCCAGCTCATCGGGGAACACTGAAGCTTTCTTT	CASSSGNTEAFF
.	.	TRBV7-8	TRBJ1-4	TGTGCCAGCAGCCCCAGAGGAGCCCTTTATGAAAAACTGTTTTTT	CASSPRGALYEKLFF
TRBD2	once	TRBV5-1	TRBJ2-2	TGCGCCAGCAGCCGTGGGACTAGCGGGACGACCGGGGAGCTGTTTTTT	CASSRGTSGTTGELFF
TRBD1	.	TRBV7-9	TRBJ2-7	TGTGCCAGCAGCTTACCAACAGGGGTCGACTCCTACGAGCAGTACTTC	CASSLPTGVDSYEQYF
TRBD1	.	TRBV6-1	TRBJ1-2	TGTGCCAGCACCAAAGGGACAGCGCACTATGGCTACACCTTC	CASTKGTAHYGYTF
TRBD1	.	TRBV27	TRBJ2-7	TGTGCCAGCAGTTTTTCGGGACAGGGGGAAGGCGAGCAGTACTTC	CASSFSGQGEGEQYF
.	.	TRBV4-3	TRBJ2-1	TGCGCCAGCAGCCAGTACGGGAGTACAGTTAGCTACAATGAGCAGTTCTTC	CASSQYGSTVSYNEQFF
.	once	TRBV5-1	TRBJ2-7	TGCGCCAGCAGCTTGCGGTCTTACGAGCAGTACTTC	CASSLRSYEQYF
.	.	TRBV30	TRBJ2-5	TGTGCCTGGAGTTCTGGCGGGACTCGGGAGACCCAGTACTTC	CAWSSGGTRETQYF
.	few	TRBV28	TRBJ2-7	TGTGCCAGCAGCGCCCCGGGAAACGTTCCCCTCGAGGCCTACGAGCAGTACTTC	CASSAPGNVPLEAYEQYF
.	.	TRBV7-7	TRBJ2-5	TGTGCCAGCAGCTTAACAGTCCAAGAGACCCAGTACTTC	CASSLTVQETQYF
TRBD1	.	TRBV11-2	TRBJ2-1	TGTGCCAGCAGCCCCGGGACAGGGGGCTCTGAGCAGTTCTTC	CASSPGTGGSEQFF
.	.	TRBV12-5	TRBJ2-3	TGTGCTAGTGGCCCCAGTGGGCCAGATACGCAGTATTTT	CASGPSGPDTQYF
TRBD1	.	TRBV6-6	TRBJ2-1	TGTGCCGGGTTCGGGTGGACAGGGGCCAGTGAGCAGTTCTTC	CAGFGWTGASEQFF
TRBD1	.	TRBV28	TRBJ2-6	TGTGCCAGCAGAGACAGGACAGGGGGCGGACCCCCTCTCTCTGGGGCCAACGTCCTGACTTTC	CASRDRTGGGPPLSGANVLTF
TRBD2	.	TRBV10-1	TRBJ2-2	TGCGCCAGCACCGGGACTAGCGGTCAAGCCCCGAACACCGGGGAGCTGTTTTTT	CASTGTSGQAPNTGELFF
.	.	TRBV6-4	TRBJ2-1	TGTGCCAGCAGTGACTCGACTCATCATTACAATGAGCAGTTCTTC	CASSDSTHHYNEQFF
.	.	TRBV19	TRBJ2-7	TGTGCCAGTAACGACAGGGCGGAGGGCGAGCAGTACTTC	CASNDRAEGEQYF
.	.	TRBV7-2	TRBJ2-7	TGTGCCAGCAGCTTACTTCTTTCGTCCTACGAGCAGTACTTC	CASSLLLSSYEQYF
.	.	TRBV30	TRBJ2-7	TGTGCCTGGAGGCGGCCTGGAGCGGGCTACGAGCAGTACTTC	CAWRRPGAGYEQYF
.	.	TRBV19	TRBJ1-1	TGTGCCAGTAGTGTCGGGACACGACCTATGAACACTGAAGCTTTCTTT	CASSVGTRPMNTEAFF
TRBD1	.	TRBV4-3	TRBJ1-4	TGCGCCAGCAGCGCGCAATACAGGGGCTCTAATGAAAAACTGTTTTTT	CASSAQYRGSNEKLFF
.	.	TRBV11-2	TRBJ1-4	TGTGCCAGCAGCTTAGTAGTCAGGGTTGGACAAGTTAATGAAAAACTGTTTTTT	CASSLVVRVGQVNEKLFF
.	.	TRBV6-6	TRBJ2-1	TGTGCCAGCAGTTACTGGACAGCGAACAATGAGCAGTTCTTC	CASSYWTANNEQFF
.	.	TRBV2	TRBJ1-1	TGTGCCACCTTCGAAGGGGCGGGCCTAAGAGGGGGCACTGAAGCTTTCTTT	CATFEGAGLRGGTEAFF
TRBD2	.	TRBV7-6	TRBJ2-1	TGTGCCAGCAGCTTAGGGGCGGGAGTGATCTTC	CASSLGAGVIF
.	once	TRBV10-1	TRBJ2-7	TGCGCCAGCAGTACTGAGCTGCGCGACGAGCAGTACTTC	CASSTELRDEQYF
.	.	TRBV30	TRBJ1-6	TGTGCCTGGAGACTTGGCGGTAGCTCCTATAATTCACCCCTCCACTTT	CAWRLGGSSYNSPLHF
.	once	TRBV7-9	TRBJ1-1	TGTGCCAGCAGCTTAGAACCGGGGGAGACTGAAGCTTTCTTT	CASSLEPGETEAFF
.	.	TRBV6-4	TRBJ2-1	TGTGCCAGCAGTGACTCATGGAGATCTAGCAAAACCTACAATGAGCAGTTCTTC	CASSDSWRSSKTYNEQFF
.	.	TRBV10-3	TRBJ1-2	TGTGCCATCAGTGAGTCGGGCGGCCTGTGGGAGGACACCTTC	CAISESGGLWEDTF
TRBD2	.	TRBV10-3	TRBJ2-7	TGTGCCATCAGTCCGGGACTAGCAAGCTCCTACGAGCAGTACTTC	CAISPGLASSYEQYF